The next 18 T cell receptor beta chains were all read from a single sample in a study of T cell repertoires in ileal Crohn's disease. Data came from immunoSEQ multiplex PCR; TCRdb stores just in-frame clones and leaves some out. This sample has more than 11,000 clones, with 70% to 90% found just once. Input material: ileal tissue. These receptors came from an adult with Crohn's disease.

The count of this clone is one. This chain uses TRBV7-7 with TRBJ2-3; D not certain. Germline values: CDR1 SSHAT, CDR2 FNYEAQ (reference sequence). Trimming pared 1 base from V and 2 bases from J, leaving 4 bases between. The CDR3 length is 13 residues. The CDR3 nucleotides read TGTGCCAGCAGCTTAGGCTACACAGATACGCAGTATTTT. Translated: CASSLGYTDTQYF.

The V gene is TRBV7-3, the J gene TRBJ2-5; TRBD1 matches 8 bases. The CDR3 runs to 15 residues. The germline CDR1 and CDR2 sequences are SGHTA and FQGTGA. J was trimmed by 5 bases and V by 1 base; bases with no gene match: 6. The chain's CDR3 is CASSLSPGGLETQYF. CDR3 nucleotides: TGTGCCAGCAGCTTAAGTCCAGGGGGCTTGGAGACCCAGTACTTC.

The chain employs TRBV30 and TRBJ2-1, with TRBD2 matching 14 bases. CDR3 length: 13 amino acids. Trimming at V came to 5 bases and at J to 6 bases, leaving 0 bases not matched to a gene. Germline V gives CDR1 GTSNPN, CDR2 SVGIG (reference sequence). CDR3 coding DNA: TGTGCCTGGGGGACTAGCGGGGGCAATGAGCAGTTCTTC. As protein: CAWGTSGGNEQFF.

The V and J genes are TRBV10-1 and TRBJ1-2; D unclear. V gave up 2 bases and J gave up 14 bases, with 18 bases separating them. This CDR3 contains 13 residues. Germline lookup yields CDR1 WNHNN and CDR2 SYGVQD (reference sequence). CDR3 coding DNA: TGCGCCAGCAGTGAGAGGAACAGCCCTCTTGAGACCTTC. It yields the protein CASSERNSPLETF.

The chain links TRBV25-1 to TRBJ1-6, with D possibly matching TRBD1 (5 bases). CDR1 is MGHDK, CDR2 SYGVNS, per germline. Trimming left V 7 bases short and J 10 bases short, with 17 bases between. The CDR3 runs to 14 residues. The DNA for the CDR3 is TGTGCCAGCAAAGGAGACAGTTTAGTCTCACCCCTCCACTTT. It yields the protein CASKGDSLVSPLHF.

The sample holds a few counts of this clone. The CDR3 loop reads CASSPSTGDYEQYF. In nucleotides, the CDR3 is TGTGCCAGTAGTCCTTCGACGGGGGACTACGAGCAGTACTTC. The V gene is TRBV19, the J gene TRBJ2-7; a possible D gene is TRBD2 (6 bases). Germline lookup yields CDR1 LNHDA and CDR2 SQIVND (reference sequence). This CDR3 comprises 14 residues. Trimming took off 5 bases at V and 3 bases at J, with 14 bases between the two ends.

The J gene is TRBJ2-7, the V gene TRBV7-2, with D tentatively TRBD1 (7 bases). This CDR3 has 12 residues. Germline V gene sequence: CDR1 SGHTA, CDR2 FQGNSA. CDR3 nucleotides: TGTGCTACGGGACAGCGGGCCTACGAGCAGTACTTC. It yields the protein CATGQRAYEQYF.

The chain has TRBV5-1 and TRBJ2-3, with D maybe TRBD2 (5 bases). The CDR3 consists of 14 residues. CDR1 is SGHRS and CDR2 is YFSETQ in the germline V gene. The CDR3 here is CAAGGGQSTDTQYF. CDR3 nucleotides: TGCGCTGCCGGAGGTGGGCAGAGCACAGATACGCAGTATTTT.

V gene TRBV7-2 combines with J gene TRBJ2-7; 10 positions agree with TRBD2. V dropped 1 base and J dropped 2; count of bases not matched to a gene: 5. The V gene's germline CDR1 is SGHTA and CDR2 FQGNSA. The CDR3 spans 16 residues. The CDR3 loop is CASSLVLAGATYEQYF. In DNA form, the CDR3 reads TGTGCCAGCAGCTTAGTTCTAGCGGGAGCCACCTACGAGCAGTACTTC.

The chain carries TRBV28 and TRBJ1-5; 8 bases fit TRBD1. V shed 5 bases, J shed 9 bases, and the junction held 12 bases outside the gene matches. CDR3 length equals 15 residues. The germline gives CDR1 MDHEN, CDR2 SYDVKM. In nucleotides, the CDR3 is TGTGCCAGCAGTCGAATAAAGACAGGGGACCGGCCCCAGCATTTT. It translates to CASSRIKTGDRPQHF.

V usage is TRBV5-4 and J usage is TRBJ2-3; D is perhaps TRBD2 (6 bases). Germline loops: CDR1 SGHNT, CDR2 YYREEE (reference sequence). This CDR3 has 16 amino acids. V was clipped by 3 bases and J by 6 bases, with 20 bases between them. This CDR3 is CASSSNSGDPADTQYF. CDR3 nucleotide sequence: TGTGCCAGCAGCTCTAACTCGGGGGACCCTGCGGATACGCAGTATTTT.

The rearrangement joins TRBV19 to TRBJ2-1; 10 bases align to TRBD2. V dropped 5 bases and J dropped 2; count of bases not matched to a gene: 3. Germline CDR1 LNHDA, CDR2 SQIVND (reference sequence). This CDR3 is 15 amino acids long. The DNA for the CDR3 is TGTGCCAGTAGTCCTAGCGGGAGCACCTACAATGAGCAGTTCTTC. This gives the protein CASSPSGSTYNEQFF.

The chain links TRBV5-5 to TRBJ1-6, with 7 bases fitting TRBD1. This CDR3 spans 15 amino acids. The ends lost 3 bases at V and 7 bases at J; junction bases unmatched: 7. Germline V gives CDR1 SGHKS, CDR2 YYEKEE (reference sequence). Written as DNA, the CDR3 is TGTGCCAGCAGCTCCATAGGACAGGAAAATTCACCCCTCCACTTT. Its translation is CASSSIGQENSPLHF.

The CDR3 DNA follows: TGTGCCAGCAGTTTAGGTGAAGTGACTGGTTGGGAGCAGTACTTC. This translates into CASSLGEVTGWEQYF. The chain combines TRBV28 with TRBJ2-5, with a possible D match to TRBD2 (5 bases). Germline lookup yields CDR1 MDHEN and CDR2 SYDVKM. This CDR3 is 15 amino acids long. Trimming pared 2 bases from V and 11 bases from J, leaving 21 bases between.

This clone was recorded a few times. The gene calls are TRBV4-2 and TRBJ1-1; TRBD1 aligns across 9 bases. V shed 0 bases and J 4 bases; nucleotides not matched to a gene: 6. CDR3 length: 16 residues. Germline values: CDR1 LGHNA, CDR2 YNFKEQ. The CDR3 sequence: CASSQDLEDRGTEAFF. CDR3 bases: TGTGCCAGCAGCCAAGATTTGGAGGACAGGGGCACTGAAGCTTTCTTT.

This clone was detected a few times. The chain recombines TRBV5-4 with TRBJ1-2; a possible D gene is TRBD1 (6 bases). Germline loops: CDR1 SGHNT, CDR2 YYREEE (reference sequence). This CDR3 has 16 amino acids. Trimming took 0 bases from V and 1 from J, leaving 13 bases between them. This chain's CDR3 is CASSLAPGTNNYGYTF. CDR3 DNA sequence: TGTGCCAGCAGCTTGGCTCCAGGGACAAATAACTATGGCTACACCTTC.

The chain uses TRBV10-1 and TRBJ2-7, with 10 bases identical to TRBD2. In germline, CDR1 is WNHNN, CDR2 SYGVQD (reference sequence). V shed 5 bases, J shed 5 bases, and the junction held 9 bases outside the gene matches. The CDR3 contains 15 residues. CDR3 loop: CASSSRLAGLDEQYF. The CDR3 nucleotides read TGCGCCAGCAGTAGCCGACTAGCGGGCCTGGACGAGCAGTACTTC.

This clone was found a few times. The V call is TRBV7-6, the J call TRBJ2-7; weak D call: TRBD2 (6 bases). The CDR3 is 16 amino acids. The germline gives CDR1 SGHVS, CDR2 FNYEAQ. V was shortened by 1 base and J by 4 bases, with 17 bases between the two germline ends. CDR3 protein: CASSLDSGTGYYEQYF. DNA of the CDR3: TGTGCCAGCAGCTTAGATTCCGGGACTGGGTATTACGAGCAGTACTTC.